The entry below gives a single TCR beta chain sequence along with its context. The data were taken from a study of blood T cell repertoires in COVID-19. Overall study context: Collection of acute and convalescent COVID-19 samples took place in the United States, Italy and Spain. T cells, B-cell-depleted T cells, or PBMCs supplied cDNA or gDNA.

In the authors' methods: The authors estimated nucleated cell counts from reference gene primer amplification. The protocol was immunoSEQ multiplex PCR, while the TCRdb copy is restricted to in-frame clones and leaves out a portion. V and J calls plus clone size are reproduced from that table; the DNA served to infer D and trimming. This table has over 350,000 clones, more than 85% appearing once. After removal of 0 bases from V and 7 bases from J, the junction contained 7 bases not matched to a gene. Germline V lookup: CDR1 SGDLS, CDR2 YYNGEE. The CDR3 is made up of 15 amino acids. The receptor's source is a woman aged 25 to 39 with acute or convalescent COVID-19. Material for sequencing was peripheral blood. This sequence joins TRBV9 and TRBJ2-1; 7 bases are a match to TRBD2. DNA for the CDR3: TGTGCCAGCAGCGTAGGTGGTGGGGGGGGAAATGAGCAGTTCTTC. It codes for CASSVGGGGGNEQFF.